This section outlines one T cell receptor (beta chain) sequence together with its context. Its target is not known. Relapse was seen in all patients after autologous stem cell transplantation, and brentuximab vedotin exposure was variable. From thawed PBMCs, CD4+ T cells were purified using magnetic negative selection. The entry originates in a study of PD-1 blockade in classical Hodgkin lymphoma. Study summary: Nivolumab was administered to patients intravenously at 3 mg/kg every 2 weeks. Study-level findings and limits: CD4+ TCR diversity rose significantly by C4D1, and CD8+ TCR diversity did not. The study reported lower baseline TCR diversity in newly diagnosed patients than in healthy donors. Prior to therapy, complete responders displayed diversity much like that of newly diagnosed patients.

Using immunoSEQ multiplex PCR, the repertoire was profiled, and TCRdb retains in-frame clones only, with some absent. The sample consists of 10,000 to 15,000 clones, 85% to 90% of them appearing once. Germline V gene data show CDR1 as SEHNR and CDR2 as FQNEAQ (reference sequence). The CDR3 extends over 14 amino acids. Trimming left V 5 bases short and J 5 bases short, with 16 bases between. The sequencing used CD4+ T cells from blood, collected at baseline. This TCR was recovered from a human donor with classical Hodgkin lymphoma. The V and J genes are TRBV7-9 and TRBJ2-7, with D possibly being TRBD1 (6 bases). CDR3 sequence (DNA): TGTGCCAGCAGCCTCCTAAGGGCAGGGGACGAGCAGTACTTC. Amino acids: CASSLLRAGDEQYF.